The count of the clone carrying this T cell receptor (beta chain) is one. The target antigen is unknown. This CDR3 is 14 amino acids long. CDR1 is MNHEY, CDR2 SVGAGI, per germline. V was cut by 0 bases and J by 2 bases, with 7 bases left in between. TCRdb's table, derived via immunoSEQ multiplex PCR, lists solely in-frame clones and lacks some. The data hold roughly 10,000 clones, with roughly 73% observed a single time. This specimen belongs to a study of OX40 agonist ivuxolimab in advanced cancers. Study-wide context: Dose-escalation cases comprised hepatocellular carcinoma, melanoma, renal cell or head and neck cancer.

Regarding the study as a whole: CD8+ T cells averaged more expanded clones than CD4+.

This receptor was taken from an adult with an advanced solid tumor such as melanoma, head and neck, liver or kidney cancer. This sample comprised CD4+ or CD8+ T cells sorted from blood, obtained in a trial of the OX40 agonist ivuxolimab. The chain carries TRBV6-5 and TRBJ1-2; no reliable D call. CDR3 loop: CASSYSIKNYGYTF. The DNA for the CDR3 is TGTGCCAGCAGTTACTCGATAAAAAACTATGGCTACACCTTC.